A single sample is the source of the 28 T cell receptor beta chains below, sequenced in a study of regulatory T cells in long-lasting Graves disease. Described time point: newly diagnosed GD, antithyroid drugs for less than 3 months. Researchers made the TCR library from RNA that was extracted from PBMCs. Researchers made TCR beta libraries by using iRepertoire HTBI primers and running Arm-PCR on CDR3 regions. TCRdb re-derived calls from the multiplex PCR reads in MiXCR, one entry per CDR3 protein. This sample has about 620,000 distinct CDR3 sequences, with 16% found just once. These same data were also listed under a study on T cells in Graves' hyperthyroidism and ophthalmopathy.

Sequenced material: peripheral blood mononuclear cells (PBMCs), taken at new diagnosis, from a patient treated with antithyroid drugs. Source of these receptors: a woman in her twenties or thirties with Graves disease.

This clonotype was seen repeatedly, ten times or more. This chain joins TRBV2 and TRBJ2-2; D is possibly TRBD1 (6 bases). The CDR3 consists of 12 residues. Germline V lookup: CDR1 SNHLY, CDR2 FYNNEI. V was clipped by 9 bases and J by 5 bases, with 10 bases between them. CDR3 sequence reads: CASPTGTGELFF. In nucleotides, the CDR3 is TGTGCCAGTCCTACAGGGACCGGGGAGCTGTTTTTT.

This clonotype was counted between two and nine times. The CDR3 coding sequence is TGTGCCAGCAGTTACCCCACCGGGACAGGAAAGTACGAGCAGTACTTC. Amino acids: CASSYPTGTGKYEQYF. V gene TRBV6-5 combines with J gene TRBJ2-7; 8 bases line up with TRBD1. Germline trimming cut 2 bases from V and 4 bases from J; bases unmatched to any gene: 10. CDR1 is MNHEY and CDR2 is SVGAGI in the germline V gene. The length of the CDR3 is 16 residues.

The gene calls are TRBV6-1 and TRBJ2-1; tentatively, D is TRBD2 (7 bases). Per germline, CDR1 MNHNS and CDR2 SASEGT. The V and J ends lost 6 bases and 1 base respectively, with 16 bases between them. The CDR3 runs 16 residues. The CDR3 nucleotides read TGTGCCAGCAGCCCCTTGGGGAGGGGGTCCTACAATGAGCAGTTCTTC. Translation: CASSPLGRGSYNEQFF.

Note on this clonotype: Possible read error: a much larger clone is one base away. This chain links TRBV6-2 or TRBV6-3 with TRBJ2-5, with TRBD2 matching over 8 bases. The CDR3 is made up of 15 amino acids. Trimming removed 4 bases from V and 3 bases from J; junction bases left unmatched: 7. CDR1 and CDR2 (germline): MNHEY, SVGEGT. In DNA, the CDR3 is TGTGCCAGCAGTTGCGCGGGAGGATCGGAAGAGACCCAGTACTTC. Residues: CASSCAGGSEETQYF.

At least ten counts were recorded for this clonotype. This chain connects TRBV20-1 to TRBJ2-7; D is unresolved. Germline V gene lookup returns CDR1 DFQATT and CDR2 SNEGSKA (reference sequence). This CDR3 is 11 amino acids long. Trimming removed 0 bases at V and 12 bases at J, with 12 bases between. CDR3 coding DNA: TGCAGTGCTAGAGATGAACCTACCGTGTACTTC. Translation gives CSARDEPTVYF.

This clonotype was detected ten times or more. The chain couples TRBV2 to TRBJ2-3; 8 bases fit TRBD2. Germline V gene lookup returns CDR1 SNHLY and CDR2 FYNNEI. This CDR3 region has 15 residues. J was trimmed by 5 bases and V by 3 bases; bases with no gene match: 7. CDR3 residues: CASSEGGRYKDTQYF. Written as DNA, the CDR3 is TGTGCCAGCAGTGAGGGCGGGAGGTACAAAGATACGCAGTATTTT.

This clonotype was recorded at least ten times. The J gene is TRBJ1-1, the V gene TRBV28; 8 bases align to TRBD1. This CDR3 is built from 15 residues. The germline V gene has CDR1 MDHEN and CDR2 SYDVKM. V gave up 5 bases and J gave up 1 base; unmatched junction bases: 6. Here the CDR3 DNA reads TGTGCCAGCAGTAAGACAGGGGCTGGGAACACTGAAGCTTTCTTT. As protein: CASSKTGAGNTEAFF.

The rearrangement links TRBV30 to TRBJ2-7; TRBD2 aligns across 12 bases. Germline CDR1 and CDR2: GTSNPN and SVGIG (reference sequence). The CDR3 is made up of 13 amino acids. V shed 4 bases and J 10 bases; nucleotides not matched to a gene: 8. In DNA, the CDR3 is TGTGCCTGGAAGTCGTGGACTAGCGGGACTCAGTACTTC. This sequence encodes CAWKSWTSGTQYF.

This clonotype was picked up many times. The CDR3 is CASSPPMGAMAFF. The CDR3 DNA follows: TGTGCCAGCTCACCACCGATGGGGGCGATGGCTTTCTTT. V usage is TRBV18 and J usage is TRBJ1-1; TRBD1 might be the D (6 bases). Trimming took 0 bases from V and 11 from J, leaving 13 bases between them. This CDR3 region has 13 residues. The germline V gene encodes CDR1 KGHSH and CDR2 LQKENI.

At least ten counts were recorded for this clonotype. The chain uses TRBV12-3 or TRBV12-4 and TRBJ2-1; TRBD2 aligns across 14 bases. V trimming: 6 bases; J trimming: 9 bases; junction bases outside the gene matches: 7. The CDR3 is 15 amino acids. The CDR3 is CASSTGLAGVIEQFF. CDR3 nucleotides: TGTGCCAGCAGCACGGGACTAGCGGGAGTGATTGAGCAGTTCTTC.

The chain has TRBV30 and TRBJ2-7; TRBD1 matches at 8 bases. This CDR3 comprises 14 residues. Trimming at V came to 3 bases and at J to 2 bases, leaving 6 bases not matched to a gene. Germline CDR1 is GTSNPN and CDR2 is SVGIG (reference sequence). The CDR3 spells CAWSTGTGTYEQYF. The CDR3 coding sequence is TGTGCCTGGAGCACCGGGACAGGAACCTACGAGCAGTACTTC.

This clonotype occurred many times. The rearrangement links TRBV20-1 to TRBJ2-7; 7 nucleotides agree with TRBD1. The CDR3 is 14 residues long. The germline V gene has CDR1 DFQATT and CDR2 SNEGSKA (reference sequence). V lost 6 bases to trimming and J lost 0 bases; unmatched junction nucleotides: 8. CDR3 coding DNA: TGCAGTGCCCGCGGCGCAGGGGGCTCCTACGAGCAGTACTTC. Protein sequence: CSARGAGGSYEQYF.

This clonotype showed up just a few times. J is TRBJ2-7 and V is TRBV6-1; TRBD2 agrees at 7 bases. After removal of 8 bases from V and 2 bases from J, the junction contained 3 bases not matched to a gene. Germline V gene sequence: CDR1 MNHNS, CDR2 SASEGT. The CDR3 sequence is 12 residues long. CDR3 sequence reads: CASARGAYEQYF. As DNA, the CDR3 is TGTGCCAGCGCCCGGGGGGCCTACGAGCAGTACTTC.

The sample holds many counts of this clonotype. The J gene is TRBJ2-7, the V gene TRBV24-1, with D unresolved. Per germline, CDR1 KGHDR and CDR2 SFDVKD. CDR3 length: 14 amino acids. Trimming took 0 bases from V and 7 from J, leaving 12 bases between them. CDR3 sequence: CATSDLSPGGEQYF. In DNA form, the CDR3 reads TGTGCCACCAGTGATTTGTCGCCGGGTGGTGAGCAGTACTTC.

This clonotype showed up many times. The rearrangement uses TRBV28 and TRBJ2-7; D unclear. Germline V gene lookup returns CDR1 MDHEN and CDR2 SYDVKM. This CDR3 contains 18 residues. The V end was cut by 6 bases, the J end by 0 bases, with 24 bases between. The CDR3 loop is CASRDHLLRSTSSYEQYF. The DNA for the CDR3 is TGTGCCAGCAGAGATCACCTACTCCGGTCGACCAGCTCCTACGAGCAGTACTTC.

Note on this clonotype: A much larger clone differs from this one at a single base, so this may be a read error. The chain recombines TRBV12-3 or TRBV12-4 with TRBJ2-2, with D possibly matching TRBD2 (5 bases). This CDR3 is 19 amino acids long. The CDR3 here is CASSFQIAAPKQRTGEPFF. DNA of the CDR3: TGTGCCAGCAGTTTTCAGATTGCGGCCCCAAAGCAAAGGACCGGGGAGCCGTTTTTT.

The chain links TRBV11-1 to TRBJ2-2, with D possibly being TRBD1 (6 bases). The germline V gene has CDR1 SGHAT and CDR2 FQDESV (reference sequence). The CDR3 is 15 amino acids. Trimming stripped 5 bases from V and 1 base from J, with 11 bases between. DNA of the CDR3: TGTGCCAGCAGCCACGGACAGCTGAACACCGGGGAGCTGTTTTTT. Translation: CASSHGQLNTGELFF.

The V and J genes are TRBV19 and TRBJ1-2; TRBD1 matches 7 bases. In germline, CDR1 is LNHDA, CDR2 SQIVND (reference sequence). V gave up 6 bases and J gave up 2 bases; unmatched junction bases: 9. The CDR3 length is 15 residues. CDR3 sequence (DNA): TGTGCCAGTAGCCCACGGGACAGACAAAACTATGGCTACACCTTC. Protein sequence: CASSPRDRQNYGYTF.

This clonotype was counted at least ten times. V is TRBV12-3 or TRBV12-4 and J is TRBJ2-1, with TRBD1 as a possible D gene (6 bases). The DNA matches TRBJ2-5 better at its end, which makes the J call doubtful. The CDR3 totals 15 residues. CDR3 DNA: TGTGCCAGCAGTTTATCTCACAGGGCACAAGAGACCCAGTACTTC. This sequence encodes CASSLSHRAQETQYF.

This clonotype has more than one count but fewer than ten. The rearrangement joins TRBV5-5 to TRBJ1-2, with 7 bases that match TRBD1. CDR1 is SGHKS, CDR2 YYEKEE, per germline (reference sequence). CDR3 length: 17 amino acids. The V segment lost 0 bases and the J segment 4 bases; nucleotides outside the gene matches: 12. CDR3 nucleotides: TGTGCCAGCAGCTTGGTGAACGTCCCCGGGACAGTCTATGGCTACACCTTC. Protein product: CASSLVNVPGTVYGYTF.

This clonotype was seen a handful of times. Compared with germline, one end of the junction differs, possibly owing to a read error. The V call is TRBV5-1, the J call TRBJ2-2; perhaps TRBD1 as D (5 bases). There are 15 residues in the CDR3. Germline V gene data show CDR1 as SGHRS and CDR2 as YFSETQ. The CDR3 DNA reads TGTGCCAGCAGCTTGGACATAAAGGGCACCGGGGAGCTGTTTTTT. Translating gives CASSLDIKGTGELFF.

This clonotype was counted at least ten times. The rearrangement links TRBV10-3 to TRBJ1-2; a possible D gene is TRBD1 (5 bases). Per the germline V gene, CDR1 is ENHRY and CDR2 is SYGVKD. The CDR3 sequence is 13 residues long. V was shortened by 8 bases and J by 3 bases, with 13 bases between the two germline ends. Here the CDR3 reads CAIREGSDYGYTF. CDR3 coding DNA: TGTGCCATCCGGGAGGGGTCAGACTATGGCTACACCTTC.

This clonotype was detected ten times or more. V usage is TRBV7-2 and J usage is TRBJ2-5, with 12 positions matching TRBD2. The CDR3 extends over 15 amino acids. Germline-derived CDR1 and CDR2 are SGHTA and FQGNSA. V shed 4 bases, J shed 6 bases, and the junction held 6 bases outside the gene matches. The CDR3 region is CASSSGLAGSKTQYF. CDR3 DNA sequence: TGTGCCAGCAGCTCGGGACTAGCGGGTTCAAAGACCCAGTACTTC.

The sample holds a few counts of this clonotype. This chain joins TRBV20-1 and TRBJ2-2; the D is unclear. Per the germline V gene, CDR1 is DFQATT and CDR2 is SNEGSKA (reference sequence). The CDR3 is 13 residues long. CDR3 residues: CGQQSANTGELFF. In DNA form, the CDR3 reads TGCGGCCAACAGTCCGCGAACACCGGGGAGCTGTTTTTT.

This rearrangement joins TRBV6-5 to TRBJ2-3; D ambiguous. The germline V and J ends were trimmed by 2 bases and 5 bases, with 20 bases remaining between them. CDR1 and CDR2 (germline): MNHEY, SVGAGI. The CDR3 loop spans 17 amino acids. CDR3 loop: CASSYLPTTQTQDTQYF. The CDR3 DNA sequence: TGTGCCAGCAGTTACCTCCCTACGACCCAGACACAAGATACGCAGTATTTT.

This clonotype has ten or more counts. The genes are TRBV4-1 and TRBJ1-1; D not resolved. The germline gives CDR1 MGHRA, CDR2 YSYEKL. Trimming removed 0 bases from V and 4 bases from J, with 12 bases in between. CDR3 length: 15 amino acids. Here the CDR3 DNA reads TGCGCCAGCAGCCAAGATCTACTGTCGGTCACTGAAGCTTTCTTT. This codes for CASSQDLLSVTEAFF.

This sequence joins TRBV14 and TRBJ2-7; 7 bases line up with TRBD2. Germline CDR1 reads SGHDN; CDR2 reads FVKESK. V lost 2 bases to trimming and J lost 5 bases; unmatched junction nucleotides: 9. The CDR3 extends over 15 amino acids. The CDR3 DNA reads TGTGCCAGCAGCCAAAGCGGGATGCCGGGGGACGAGCAGTACTTC. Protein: CASSQSGMPGDEQYF.

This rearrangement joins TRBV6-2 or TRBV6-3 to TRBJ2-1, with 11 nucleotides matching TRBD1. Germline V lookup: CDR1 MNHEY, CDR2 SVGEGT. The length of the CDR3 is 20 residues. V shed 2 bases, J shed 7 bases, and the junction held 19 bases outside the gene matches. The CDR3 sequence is CASSYGGTGGGREAPNEQFF. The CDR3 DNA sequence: TGTGCCAGCAGTTACGGGGGGACAGGGGGAGGGCGGGAGGCTCCGAATGAGCAGTTCTTC.